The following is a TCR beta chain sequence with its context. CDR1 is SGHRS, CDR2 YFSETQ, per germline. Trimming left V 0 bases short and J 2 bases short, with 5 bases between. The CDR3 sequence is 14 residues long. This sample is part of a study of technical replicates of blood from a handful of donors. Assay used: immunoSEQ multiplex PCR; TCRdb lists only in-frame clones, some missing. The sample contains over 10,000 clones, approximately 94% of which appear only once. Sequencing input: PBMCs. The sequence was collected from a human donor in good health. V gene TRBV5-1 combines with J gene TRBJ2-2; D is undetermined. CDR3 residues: CASSLGQNTGELFF. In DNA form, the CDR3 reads TGCGCCAGCAGCTTGGGACAAAACACCGGGGAGCTGTTTTTT.